This is a list of T cell receptor beta chains from one sample in a study of blood T cell repertoires in COVID-19. Generated by immunoSEQ multiplex PCR, the TCRdb table keeps only in-frame clones and is missing some. The table includes roughly 150,000 clones, approximately 87% detected once. Source material: peripheral blood. The receptor source for this set is an elderly man with acute or convalescent COVID-19. CDR3s include the opening cysteine and the closing phenylalanine or tryptophan. The D gene is left open where the match is weak. A clone size is listed for some rows: how often the clone was seen (once, few, many), or a class if it is expanded.

d_gene: TRBD1; j_gene: TRBJ2-3; abundance: -; v_gene: TRBV7-8; CDR3nt: TGTGCCAGCAGCTTAGGGGACAGGCTAACAGATACGCAGTATTTT; CDR3aa: CASSLGDRLTDTQYF
d_gene: TRBD1; j_gene: TRBJ1-5; abundance: few; v_gene: TRBV29-1; CDR3nt: TGCAGCGTCCGGGACAGGGATCAGCCCCAGCATTTT; CDR3aa: CSVRDRDQPQHF
d_gene: TRBD1; j_gene: TRBJ1-5; abundance: -; v_gene: TRBV24-1; CDR3nt: TGTGCCTCTAGTCAGGGGGGCAGGCCCCAGCATTTT; CDR3aa: CASSQGGRPQHF
d_gene: -; j_gene: TRBJ1-1; abundance: -; v_gene: TRBV6-5; CDR3nt: TGTGCCAGCAGGAACAGGGCCCTGAACACTGAAGCTTTCTTT; CDR3aa: CASRNRALNTEAFF
d_gene: TRBD1; j_gene: TRBJ1-2; abundance: -; v_gene: TRBV29-1; CDR3nt: TGCAGCGTTGCGACAGGGAACTATGGCTACACCTTC; CDR3aa: CSVATGNYGYTF
d_gene: TRBD1; j_gene: TRBJ1-4; abundance: -; v_gene: TRBV28; CDR3nt: TGTGCCAGCATGACAGGGGAGTTGATATTGACTAATGAAAAACTGTTTTTT; CDR3aa: CASMTGELILTNEKLFF
d_gene: -; j_gene: TRBJ2-1; abundance: -; v_gene: TRBV30; CDR3nt: TGTGCCTGGAGCGAGAGTACTCGAGAGCAGTTCTTC; CDR3aa: CAWSESTREQFF
d_gene: -; j_gene: TRBJ1-2; abundance: -; v_gene: TRBV5-4; CDR3nt: TGTGCCAGCAGCTTGGCCTCAACGCGGAACTATGGCTACACCTTC; CDR3aa: CASSLASTRNYGYTF
d_gene: -; j_gene: TRBJ1-1; abundance: -; v_gene: TRBV29-1; CDR3nt: TGCAGCGCCCAGATACGGGGTGGGGGAGGTGAAGCTTTCTTT; CDR3aa: CSAQIRGGGGEAFF
d_gene: TRBD2; j_gene: TRBJ2-1; abundance: -; v_gene: TRBV7-3; CDR3nt: TGTGCCAGCAGCTTATCTAGCGGCAATGAGCAGTTCTTC; CDR3aa: CASSLSSGNEQFF
d_gene: -; j_gene: TRBJ2-2; abundance: -; v_gene: TRBV3-1/TRBV3-2; CDR3nt: TGTGCCAGCAGCCAAACAAACACCGGGGAGCTGTTTTTT; CDR3aa: CASSQTNTGELFF
d_gene: TRBD1; j_gene: TRBJ1-5; abundance: -; v_gene: TRBV5-6; CDR3nt: TGTGCCAGCAGCCGGACAGGGGGCAATCAGCCCCAGCATTTT; CDR3aa: CASSRTGGNQPQHF
d_gene: TRBD2; j_gene: TRBJ2-1; abundance: -; v_gene: TRBV10-1; CDR3nt: TGCGCCAGCAGTCTAGCGGGAGACACTGAGCAGTTCTTC; CDR3aa: CASSLAGDTEQFF
d_gene: -; j_gene: TRBJ1-1; abundance: -; v_gene: TRBV4-1; CDR3nt: TGCGCCAGCAGCCAAAGGAGGAACACTGAAGCTTTCTTT; CDR3aa: CASSQRRNTEAFF
d_gene: -; j_gene: TRBJ1-2; abundance: -; v_gene: TRBV2; CDR3nt: TGTGCCAGCAAAACAGACAACTATGGCTACACCTTC; CDR3aa: CASKTDNYGYTF
d_gene: TRBD1; j_gene: TRBJ1-2; abundance: -; v_gene: TRBV5-6; CDR3nt: TGTGCCAGCAGGCGGACAGGGGGCGAAGCTAACTATGGCTACACCTTC; CDR3aa: CASRRTGGEANYGYTF
d_gene: TRBD1; j_gene: TRBJ2-3; abundance: -; v_gene: TRBV9; CDR3nt: TGTGCCAGCAGCTGGGGACAGGGCACAGATACGCAGTATTTT; CDR3aa: CASSWGQGTDTQYF
d_gene: -; j_gene: TRBJ2-5; abundance: -; v_gene: TRBV27; CDR3nt: TGTGCCAGCAGTTACCGAGCGGAAGAGACCCAGTACTTC; CDR3aa: CASSYRAEETQYF
d_gene: -; j_gene: TRBJ1-1; abundance: -; v_gene: TRBV18; CDR3nt: TGTGCCAGCTGCAGGACAGCGAACACTGAAGCTTTCTTT; CDR3aa: CASCRTANTEAFF
d_gene: -; j_gene: TRBJ1-2; abundance: once; v_gene: TRBV28; CDR3nt: TGTGCCAGCAGTTTAGCCAGCTATGGCTACACCTTC; CDR3aa: CASSLASYGYTF
d_gene: TRBD1; j_gene: TRBJ2-1; abundance: -; v_gene: TRBV4-2; CDR3nt: TGTGCCAGCAGCCCACAGGGGGCGGGCAATGAGCAGTTCTTC; CDR3aa: CASSPQGAGNEQFF
d_gene: TRBD2; j_gene: TRBJ2-1; abundance: -; v_gene: TRBV14; CDR3nt: TGTGCCAGCAGCCTCCGACTAGCGGGACTCAATGAGCAGTTCTTC; CDR3aa: CASSLRLAGLNEQFF
d_gene: TRBD2; j_gene: TRBJ2-1; abundance: -; v_gene: TRBV18; CDR3nt: TGTGCCAGCTCACGAGCCGGGACTACTTACAATGAGCAGTTCTTC; CDR3aa: CASSRAGTTYNEQFF
d_gene: TRBD2; j_gene: TRBJ2-1; abundance: once; v_gene: TRBV29-1; CDR3nt: TGCAGCGTTTTGAAAGGCGGGGGGGTTTTGTTCTTC; CDR3aa: CSVLKGGGVLFF
d_gene: -; j_gene: TRBJ2-1; abundance: -; v_gene: TRBV28; CDR3nt: TGTGCCAGCAGACCCGACAGGTTGAGAAGTGATGAGCAGTTCTTC; CDR3aa: CASRPDRLRSDEQFF
d_gene: -; j_gene: TRBJ2-1; abundance: -; v_gene: TRBV18; CDR3nt: TGTGCCAGCTCACCCTGGACAGACTACAATGAGCAGTTCTTC; CDR3aa: CASSPWTDYNEQFF
d_gene: TRBD1; j_gene: TRBJ1-1; abundance: once; v_gene: TRBV6-1; CDR3nt: TGTGCCAGCAGTGAATGGGCGGCAGGGGGCACTGAAGCTTTCTTT; CDR3aa: CASSEWAAGGTEAFF
d_gene: TRBD1; j_gene: TRBJ2-5; abundance: -; v_gene: TRBV7-2; CDR3nt: TGTGCCAGCAGCCCCGGGACAGGACAAGAGACCCAGTACTTC; CDR3aa: CASSPGTGQETQYF
d_gene: TRBD1; j_gene: TRBJ1-5; abundance: -; v_gene: TRBV27; CDR3nt: TGTGCCAGCAGTCCCGACAGGGCCAATCAGCCCCAGCATTTT; CDR3aa: CASSPDRANQPQHF
d_gene: TRBD2; j_gene: TRBJ2-2; abundance: -; v_gene: TRBV27; CDR3nt: TGTGCCAGCACCTTGGGGGGGGCCGGGGAGCTGTTTTTT; CDR3aa: CASTLGGAGELFF
d_gene: -; j_gene: TRBJ2-7; abundance: -; v_gene: TRBV27; CDR3nt: TGTGCCAGCAGTTTCTGGCCTCACTACGAGCAGTACTTC; CDR3aa: CASSFWPHYEQYF
d_gene: -; j_gene: TRBJ2-7; abundance: -; v_gene: TRBV7-9; CDR3nt: TGTGCCAGCAGCTTAGCTTCAGGGTCGGGCTACGAGCAGTACTTC; CDR3aa: CASSLASGSGYEQYF
d_gene: TRBD1; j_gene: TRBJ1-3; abundance: -; v_gene: TRBV2; CDR3nt: TGTGCCAGCAGGGGGGACAGGGGGTCCACCATATATTTT; CDR3aa: CASRGDRGSTIYF
d_gene: TRBD1; j_gene: TRBJ2-7; abundance: -; v_gene: TRBV27; CDR3nt: TGTGCCAGCAGTTTATTTGGGACAGGGGACTACGAGCAGTACTTC; CDR3aa: CASSLFGTGDYEQYF
d_gene: -; j_gene: TRBJ1-5; abundance: -; v_gene: TRBV6-1; CDR3nt: TGTGCCAGCAGTGAAGTGGGGGGGGGTCGGCCCCAGCATTTT; CDR3aa: CASSEVGGGRPQHF
d_gene: -; j_gene: TRBJ2-3; abundance: -; v_gene: TRBV4-1; CDR3nt: TGCGCCAGCAGCCAAGATAAGATTGCTAGCGGCACAGATACGCAGTATTTT; CDR3aa: CASSQDKIASGTDTQYF
d_gene: -; j_gene: TRBJ2-2; abundance: -; v_gene: TRBV9; CDR3nt: TGTGCCAGCAACAACGCCTTGAACACCGGGGAGCTGTTTTTT; CDR3aa: CASNNALNTGELFF
d_gene: -; j_gene: TRBJ2-3; abundance: -; v_gene: TRBV2; CDR3nt: TGTGCCAGCAACAAGGGACTCAACCCGGGGGATACGCAGTATTTT; CDR3aa: CASNKGLNPGDTQYF
d_gene: TRBD2; j_gene: TRBJ2-2; abundance: -; v_gene: TRBV5-1; CDR3nt: TGCGCCAGCAGCCCCTTGGCGGGAGTATCGGGGGAGCTGTTTTTT; CDR3aa: CASSPLAGVSGELFF
d_gene: -; j_gene: TRBJ1-6; abundance: -; v_gene: TRBV6-5; CDR3nt: TGTGCCAGCATCGATGTACTAACTTATAATTCACCCCTCCACTTT; CDR3aa: CASIDVLTYNSPLHF
d_gene: -; j_gene: TRBJ2-5; abundance: -; v_gene: TRBV2; CDR3nt: TGTGCCACCTTGGAGGTGGAGACCCAGTACTTC; CDR3aa: CATLEVETQYF
d_gene: -; j_gene: TRBJ1-5; abundance: -; v_gene: TRBV10-2; CDR3nt: TGCGCCAGCAGTCCGCAGGGTAATCAGCCCCAGCATTTT; CDR3aa: CASSPQGNQPQHF